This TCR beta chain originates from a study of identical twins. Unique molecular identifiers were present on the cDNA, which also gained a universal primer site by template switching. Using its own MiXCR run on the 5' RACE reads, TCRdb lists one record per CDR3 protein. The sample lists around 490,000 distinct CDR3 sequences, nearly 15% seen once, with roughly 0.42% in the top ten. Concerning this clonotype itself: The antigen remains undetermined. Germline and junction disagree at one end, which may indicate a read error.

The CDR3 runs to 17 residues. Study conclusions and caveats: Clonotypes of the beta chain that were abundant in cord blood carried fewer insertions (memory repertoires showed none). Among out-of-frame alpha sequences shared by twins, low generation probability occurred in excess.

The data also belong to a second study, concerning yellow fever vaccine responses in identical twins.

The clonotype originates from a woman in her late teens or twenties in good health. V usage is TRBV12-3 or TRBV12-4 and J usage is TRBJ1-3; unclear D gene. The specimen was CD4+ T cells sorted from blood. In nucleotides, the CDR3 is TGTGCCAGCAGGTTAGGTCCCGGTACTGTCTCTGGAAACACCATATATTTT. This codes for CASRLGPGTVSGNTIYF.